Each of the 19 T cell receptor beta chains below was sequenced from the same sample in a study of blood T cell repertoires in COVID-19. Libraries were prepared by immunoSEQ multiplex PCR; TCRdb keeps only in-frame clonotypes and omits some of them. The table records over 100,000 clones, approximately 81% of them present only once. Sequencing was performed on peripheral blood. These receptors all stem from a woman aged 55 to 70 with active or convalescent COVID-19.

V gene TRBV7-3 combines with J gene TRBJ2-1, with TRBD2 matching over 8 bases. The CDR3 has 14 amino acids. CDR1 is SGHTA, CDR2 FQGTGA, per germline. Unmatched junction bases numbered 7, after V lost 3 bases and J lost 9 bases. This CDR3 reads CASSFIGLAGEQFF. Here the CDR3 DNA reads TGTGCCAGCAGCTTTATTGGACTAGCTGGTGAGCAGTTCTTC.

V and J are TRBV10-3 and TRBJ2-1; tentatively, D is TRBD1 (5 bases). The V gene's germline CDR1 is ENHRY and CDR2 SYGVKD. The germline V and J ends were trimmed by 2 bases and 8 bases, with 10 bases remaining between them. The CDR3 has 13 amino acids. CDR3 sequence: CAISEVQGDEQFF. CDR3 DNA: TGTGCCATCAGTGAGGTTCAGGGCGATGAGCAGTTCTTC.

This clone was seen a single time. This chain uses TRBV7-9 with TRBJ2-5, with a possible D match to TRBD1 (6 bases). Trimming shortened V by 4 bases and J by 9 bases, and 18 bases separated the two germline ends. CDR3 size: 14 residues. Germline V gene data show CDR1 as SEHNR and CDR2 as FQNEAQ (reference sequence). CDR3 region: CASSSSGTLEAQYF. In DNA, the CDR3 is TGTGCCAGCAGCTCATCCGGGACATTGGAGGCCCAGTACTTC.

The chain couples TRBV19 to TRBJ1-4; TRBD1 matches at 10 bases. Per the germline V gene, CDR1 is LNHDA and CDR2 is SQIVND (reference sequence). This CDR3 has 15 residues. Trimming at V came to 6 bases and at J to 7 bases, leaving 8 bases not matched to a gene. The CDR3 coding sequence is TGTGCCAGTAGCCTCGGACAGGGGGGCAGTGAAAAACTGTTTTTT. Protein product: CASSLGQGGSEKLFF.

This rearrangement joins TRBV19 to TRBJ2-2; TRBD2 aligns across 12 bases. The CDR3 consists of 18 residues. Germline V CDR1 and CDR2: LNHDA, SQIVND (reference sequence). The junction had 14 bases not matched to a gene; V was cut back by 6 bases and J by 6 bases. The DNA for the CDR3 is TGTGCCAGTAGAGGGAGACTAGCGGGAGAAATGCGCCCCGGGGAGCTGTTTTTT. This codes for CASRGRLAGEMRPGELFF.

The DNA of the CDR3 is TGCGCCAGCAGCGAGGGACTAGCGGGGGGAGTGCAGTTCTTC. This encodes CASSEGLAGGVQFF. The rearrangement links TRBV5-1 to TRBJ2-1; TRBD2 agrees at 15 bases. The CDR3 is 14 amino acids. The germline V gene has CDR1 SGHRS and CDR2 YFSETQ. J lost 12 bases, V lost 4 bases, and 5 bases had no gene match.

Comment on this clone: The same CDR3 also results from other DNA sequences found in this sample. The V and J genes are TRBV9 and TRBJ2-3; D not resolved. CDR1 is SGDLS and CDR2 is YYNGEE in the germline V gene. Trimming stripped 0 bases from V and 2 bases from J, with 10 bases between. CDR3 length: 15 residues. The DNA for the CDR3 is TGTGCCAGCAGCGTAGGTCTCGAACTCACAGATACGCAGTATTTT. Its translation is CASSVGLELTDTQYF.

J is TRBJ1-1 and V is TRBV7-9, with D hard to call. Germline CDR1 and CDR2: SEHNR and FQNEAQ (reference sequence). V dropped 5 bases and J dropped 5 bases, with 6 bases sitting between them. The CDR3 runs to 11 residues. CDR3 bases: TGTGCCAGCAGCCCGCGAACTGAAGCTTTCTTT. Translation: CASSPRTEAFF.

The chain is built from TRBV2 and TRBJ2-2, with 11 nucleotides matching TRBD2. The CDR3 is 15 residues long. Unmatched junction bases numbered 2, after V lost 6 bases and J lost 2 bases. Per germline, CDR1 SNHLY and CDR2 FYNNEI. CDR3 loop: CASRTSGINTGELFF. The CDR3 DNA is TGTGCCAGCAGGACTAGCGGGATTAACACCGGGGAGCTGTTTTTT.

The rearrangement links TRBV7-9 to TRBJ2-1; 12 bases are a match to TRBD2. The CDR3 length is 16 residues. Germline V gene sequence: CDR1 SEHNR, CDR2 FQNEAQ (reference sequence). V dropped 1 base and J dropped 7; count of bases not matched to a gene: 5. CDR3 in amino acids: CASSLGLAGGSNEQFF. CDR3 nucleotides: TGTGCCAGCAGCTTAGGCCTAGCGGGGGGGAGTAATGAGCAGTTCTTC.

The gene calls are TRBV13 and TRBJ1-2, with TRBD1 identical over 9 bases. The V segment lost 0 bases and the J segment 4 bases; nucleotides outside the gene matches: 6. There are 16 residues in the CDR3. The V gene's germline CDR1 is PRHDT and CDR2 FYEKMQ (reference sequence). The CDR3 bases are TGTGCCAGCAGCTTAGGCGGGACAGGGTCCGGCTATGGCTACACCTTC. Encoded protein: CASSLGGTGSGYGYTF.

V and J are TRBV19 and TRBJ2-5; unclear D gene. Germline loops: CDR1 LNHDA, CDR2 SQIVND (reference sequence). The CDR3 is made up of 14 amino acids. Trimming shortened V by 3 bases and J by 1 base, and 9 bases separated the two germline ends. This CDR3 reads CASSMRALQETQYF. The CDR3 bases are TGTGCCAGTAGTATGAGAGCGCTCCAAGAGACCCAGTACTTC.

This chain uses TRBV9 with TRBJ2-2; TRBD1 matches 9 bases. The ends lost 0 bases at V and 6 bases at J; junction bases unmatched: 6. The CDR3 spans 16 residues. Per the germline V gene, CDR1 is SGDLS and CDR2 is YYNGEE. CDR3: CASSVGGTGLAGELFF. In nucleotides, the CDR3 is TGTGCCAGCAGCGTAGGAGGGACAGGGTTGGCCGGGGAGCTGTTTTTT.

V and J are TRBV6-6 and TRBJ1-5, with TRBD1 identical over 10 bases. This CDR3 contains 16 residues. J was trimmed by 5 bases and V by 6 bases; bases with no gene match: 10. Germline V CDR1 and CDR2: MNHNY, SVGAGI (reference sequence). The CDR3 reads CASSSPGTGAHQPQHF. The CDR3 DNA sequence: TGTGCCAGCAGCTCTCCCGGGACAGGGGCCCATCAGCCCCAGCATTTT.

The rearrangement joins TRBV10-2 to TRBJ1-5; TRBD1 aligns across 7 bases. This CDR3 comprises 17 residues. The trim removed 3 bases at V and 3 bases at J, leaving 11 bases unmatched. Germline loops: CDR1 WSHSY, CDR2 SAAADI. CDR3 loop: CASSDRGQARFNQPQHF. The CDR3 DNA follows: TGCGCCAGCAGTGATCGTGGACAGGCCCGCTTCAATCAGCCCCAGCATTTT.

This rearrangement joins TRBV7-3 to TRBJ2-1; 12 bases agree with TRBD2. The CDR3 runs to 17 residues. Germline trimming cut 4 bases from V and 6 bases from J; bases unmatched to any gene: 10. The germline CDR1 and CDR2 sequences are SGHTA and FQGTGA. CDR3 protein: CASSSMQPGLAGNEQFF. The CDR3 DNA sequence: TGTGCCAGCAGCTCCATGCAACCGGGACTAGCGGGCAATGAGCAGTTCTTC.

The rearrangement joins TRBV9 to TRBJ1-1; unclear D gene. CDR3 length equals 14 residues. V was shortened by 4 bases and J by 2 bases, with 12 bases between the two germline ends. Germline V gene sequence: CDR1 SGDLS, CDR2 YYNGEE. CDR3 bases: TGTGCCAGCAGCCCGCGCTCGTATAACACTGAAGCTTTCTTT. Its protein product is CASSPRSYNTEAFF.

The J gene is TRBJ1-1, the V gene TRBV19; no clear D. The V gene's germline CDR1 is LNHDA and CDR2 SQIVND (reference sequence). This CDR3 contains 13 residues. Trimming removed 4 bases at V and 3 bases at J, with 9 bases between. CDR3 bases: TGTGCCAGTAGTACCTACGGGTACACTGAAGCTTTCTTT. Translating gives CASSTYGYTEAFF.

The chain couples TRBV7-7 to TRBJ2-2; D uncertain. Germline-derived CDR1 and CDR2 are SSHAT and FNYEAQ (reference sequence). V shed 4 bases and J shed 3 bases, with 9 bases lying between them. There are 14 residues in the CDR3. In DNA form, the CDR3 reads TGTGCCAGCAGCTCCAACGTAGACACCGGGGAGCTGTTTTTT. Protein sequence: CASSSNVDTGELFF.